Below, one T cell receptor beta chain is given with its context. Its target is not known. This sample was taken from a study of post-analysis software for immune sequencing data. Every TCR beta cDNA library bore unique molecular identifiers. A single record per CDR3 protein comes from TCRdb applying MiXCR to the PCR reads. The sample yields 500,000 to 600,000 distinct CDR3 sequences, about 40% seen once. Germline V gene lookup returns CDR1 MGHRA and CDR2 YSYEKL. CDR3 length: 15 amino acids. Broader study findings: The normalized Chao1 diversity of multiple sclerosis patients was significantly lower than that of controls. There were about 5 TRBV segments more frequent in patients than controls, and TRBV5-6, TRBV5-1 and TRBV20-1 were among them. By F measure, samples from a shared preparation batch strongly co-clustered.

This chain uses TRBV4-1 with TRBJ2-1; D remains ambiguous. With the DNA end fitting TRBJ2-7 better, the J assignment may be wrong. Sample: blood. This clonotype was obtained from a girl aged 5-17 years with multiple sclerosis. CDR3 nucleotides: TGCGCCAGCAGCCAAGTCGGCCTTACCTCAGCCGAGCAGTACTTC. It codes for CASSQVGLTSAEQYF.